This entry describes one T cell receptor (beta chain). This entry belongs to a study of shared clonotypes between healthy human individuals. Profiling relied on immunoSEQ multiplex PCR, and the TCRdb table lists in-frame clones only, not all of them. The sample yields under 200,000 clones, over 85% seen once. What was sequenced was naive CD4+ T cells sorted from blood. Subset defined: CD45RA+ positively selected. The receptor's source is a woman aged 30 to 39 in good health.

CDR3 sequence: CASSHFFGAADHEQYF. Written as DNA, the CDR3 is TGTGCCAGCAGCCACTTCTTCGGGGCAGCTGACCACGAGCAGTACTTC. The rearrangement uses TRBV5-8 and TRBJ2-5; D is possibly TRBD1 or TRBD2 (5 bases each). TRBJ2-7 explains the end of the DNA better; the J call may be wrong. CDR3 length: 16 amino acids. CDR1 SGHTS and CDR2 YDEGEE come from the germline V gene.